Each of the 5 T cell receptor beta chains below was sequenced from the same sample in a study of T cell repertoires in cytomegalovirus infection. No antigens are known for them. A single record per CDR3 protein comes from TCRdb applying MiXCR to the reads. Here the sample spans fewer than 60,000 distinct CDR3 sequences, roughly a fifth being singletons. Material: CD8+ T cells from cultured PBMCs, obtained from culture after CMV antigen stimulation. All receptors derive from a human donor in good health (CMV status not recorded). Some clones in this sample may be carry-over from other donors' samples.

This clonotype was counted between two and nine times. V gene TRBV11-2 combines with J gene TRBJ2-5, with D perhaps matching TRBD1 (6 bases). CDR1 SGHAT and CDR2 FQNNGV come from the germline V gene. V was clipped by 8 bases and J by 9 bases, with 16 bases between them. The CDR3 covers 12 residues. CDR3 sequence reads: CASRTGSQAQYF. The CDR3, as DNA: TGTGCCAGCCGTACAGGGAGCCAGGCCCAGTACTTC.

The chain combines TRBV11-3 with TRBJ2-1, with D unresolved. The V end lost 5 bases, the J end lost 3 bases, and 14 bases lay between the germline ends. This CDR3 has 15 residues. Germline values: CDR1 SGHNT, CDR2 YENEEA. The CDR3 DNA follows: TGTGCCAGCAGCCCAAGGACGGCCAGCTACAATGAGCAGTTCTTC. This encodes CASSPRTASYNEQFF. Using reference TRBV11-3 and TRBJ2-1 for the parts outside the CDR3, the full variable domain is EAGVVQSPRYKIIEKKQPVAFWCNPISGHNTLYWYLQNLGQGPELLIRYENEEAVDDSQLPKDRFSAERLKGVDSTLKIQPAELGDSAVYLCASSPRTASYNEQFFGPGTRLTVL.

This clonotype was seen a few times. The chain uses TRBV27 and TRBJ2-1; 9 bases map to TRBD2. J lost 4 bases, V lost 5 bases, and 9 bases had no gene match. Germline V gene lookup returns CDR1 MNHEY and CDR2 SMNVEV (reference sequence). This CDR3 has 16 amino acids. The CDR3 is CASSTDLAGTYNEQFF. The CDR3 nucleotides are TGTGCCAGCAGTACAGATCTAGCGGGGACTTACAATGAGCAGTTCTTC.

The table lists this clonotype with a few counts. This chain links TRBV7-9 with TRBJ1-4, with TRBD1 identical over 8 bases. Per the germline V gene, CDR1 is SEHNR and CDR2 is FQNEAQ (reference sequence). The CDR3 runs to 15 residues. Trimming removed 3 bases from V and 6 bases from J; junction bases left unmatched: 6. The CDR3 is CASSFSRGLDEKLFF. Here the CDR3 DNA reads TGTGCCAGCAGCTTCTCCAGGGGGCTTGATGAAAAACTGTTTTTT.

This clonotype has just a few counts. The chain uses TRBV4-3 and TRBJ2-1, with 8 bases matching TRBD1. This CDR3 has 14 residues. The V gene end was trimmed by 1 base and the J gene end by 8 bases; junction bases not matched to a gene: 4. Germline lookup yields CDR1 LGHNA and CDR2 YSLEER. CDR3 coding DNA: TGCGCCAGCAGCCAAGGCGGACAGGGCTATGAGCAGTTCTTC. It codes for CASSQGGQGYEQFF.